This T cell receptor (beta chain) derives from a study of blood T cell repertoires in COVID-19. For the study at large: Some COVID-19 samples were acute and others convalescent; all came from the United States, Italy and Spain.

Sequencing used immunoSEQ multiplex PCR; TCRdb keeps in-frame clones, though not all of them. There are around 240,000 clones in the sample; almost 85% occur only once, and around 1.9% lies in the top ten. The V gene end was trimmed by 4 bases and the J gene end by 8 bases; junction bases not matched to a gene: 12. CDR1 SGHTS and CDR2 YDEGEE come from the germline V gene. The CDR3 loop spans 16 amino acids. This receptor was identified in an elderly woman with acute or convalescent COVID-19. The material sequenced was peripheral blood. The rearrangement joins TRBV5-8 to TRBJ2-3, with 11 bases fitting TRBD2. CDR3 coding DNA: TGTGCCAGCAGCCGGCCATATAGCGGGAGGGACGCTACGCAGTATTTT. The encoded protein is CASSRPYSGRDATQYF. Full variable domain (remainder filled in from reference TRBV5-8 and TRBJ2-3): EAGVTQSPTHLIKTRGQQATLRCSPISGHTSVYWYQQALGLGLQFLLWYDEGEERNRGNFPPRFSGRQFPNYSSELNVNALELEDSALYLCASSRPYSGRDATQYFGPGTRLTVL.